These T cell receptor beta chains were read from a single sample in a study of spatial heterogeneity in lung cancer. TCRdb fed the 5' RACE reads into MiXCR, producing one record per CDR3 protein. This table holds around 9,300 distinct CDR3 sequences, about 50% found once. The sample here was lung tumor tissue, taken at surgery. The receptors derive from a female donor with early-stage non-small cell lung cancer. The CDR3 runs from the conserved cysteine through the conserved F or W. D genes are given only for firm matches. Size values are once, few and many counts, or a class for expanded clones, and some rows have none.

j_call clone_size cdr3_length v_call d_call cdr3_nt cdr3_aa
TRBJ1-1 few 15 TRBV12-3/TRBV12-4 . TGTGCCAGCAGTTTTCGTGGAGGGGTAAGGACTGAAGCTTTCTTT CASSFRGGVRTEAFF
TRBJ2-3 . 18 TRBV7-2 TRBD2 TGTGCCAGCAGCTTAGGGATCGCGGGGGAGCGGAGTACAGATACGCAGTATTTT CASSLGIAGERSTDTQYF
TRBJ2-5 . 17 TRBV6-5 TRBD2 TGTGCCAGCAGTTCGCCGAGGACTAGCGGGGGGAAAGAGACCCAGTACTTC CASSSPRTSGGKETQYF
TRBJ1-1 once 15 TRBV20-1 . TGCAGTGCTAGAGACCTATATGGCTTTAGCACTGAAGCTTTCTTT CSARDLYGFSTEAFF
TRBJ2-1 . 15 TRBV6-1 TRBD2 TGTGCCAGCAGCCGCGGACTAGCGGGGTACAATGAGCAGTTCTTC CASSRGLAGYNEQFF
TRBJ1-5 . 12 TRBV7-2 . TGTGCCAGCAGACTAGGCAATCAGCCCCAGCATTTT CASRLGNQPQHF
TRBJ1-5 . 14 TRBV2 TRBD1 TGTGCCAGCAAGGGACAGGGAATTCGTCAGCCCCAGCATTTT CASKGQGIRQPQHF
TRBJ2-7 . 14 TRBV19 TRBD1 TGTGCCAGTAGTCCGCCGGGACAGGGGAACGAGCAGTACTTC CASSPPGQGNEQYF
TRBJ1-1 . 16 TRBV6-5 TRBD1 TGTGCCAGCAGTCCGGGGACAGGGTTACTGAACACTGAAGCTTTCTTT CASSPGTGLLNTEAFF
TRBJ2-1 few 16 TRBV4-2 . TGTGCCAGCAGCAAAGTCGGGGGAAAGGGACGCAATGAGCAGTTCTTC CASSKVGGKGRNEQFF
TRBJ1-2 . 17 TRBV11-3 TRBD1 TGTGCCAGCAGCTTAGATCTGTCGGGGACAGGGTTGCATGGCTACACCTTC CASSLDLSGTGLHGYTF
TRBJ2-3 . 16 TRBV28 . TGTGCCAGCAAATCAAGAGCGGGTAGCCGACGGATAACGCAGTATTTT CASKSRAGSRRITQYF
TRBJ1-1 few 13 TRBV6-1 . TGTGCCAGCTTCCTTCAGTTGAACACTGAAGCTTTCTTT CASFLQLNTEAFF
TRBJ2-2 . 14 TRBV7-2 . TGTGCCAGCAGCACTCGACAGTTCCTGGGGGAGCTGTTTTTT CASSTRQFLGELFF
TRBJ1-2 . 12 TRBV12-3/TRBV12-4 . TGTGCCAGCAGTTTGGGGGGGCAGGGCTACACCTTC CASSLGGQGYTF
TRBJ2-3 . 15 TRBV7-8 TRBD1 TGTGCCAGCAGCGAGGGGGCTAGTAGCACAGATACGCAGTATTTT CASSEGASSTDTQYF
TRBJ1-1 few 13 TRBV2 . TGTGCCAGCAGTGGGCAGGGAAGGACTGAAGCTTTCTTT CASSGQGRTEAFF
TRBJ2-7 . 16 TRBV5-5 TRBD1 TGTGCCAGCAGCTCTCCCCGGACAGGCGCCCCGTACGAGCAGTACTTC CASSSPRTGAPYEQYF
TRBJ1-5 . 13 TRBV20-1 . TGCAGTGCTAGAAGAGGTGGCAATCAGCCCCAGCATTTT CSARRGGNQPQHF
TRBJ2-2 few 16 TRBV3-1 . TGTGCCAGCAGCCCTCTGTGGCGGCAGGGGACCGGGGAGCTGTTTTTT CASSPLWRQGTGELFF
TRBJ2-1 . 14 TRBV12-3/TRBV12-4 TRBD1 TGTGCCAGCAGTTTCCTACGGGACAGCTATGAGCAGTTCTTC CASSFLRDSYEQFF
TRBJ2-7 . 17 TRBV20-1 TRBD1 TGCAGTGCTAGAGCATATCGGGGACAGGGTGGGACCTACGAGCAGTACTTC CSARAYRGQGGTYEQYF
TRBJ1-3 few 14 TRBV6-5 . TGTGCCAGCAGTTACTCGTTCTCTGGAAACACCATATATTTT CASSYSFSGNTIYF
TRBJ1-4 . 14 TRBV29-1 . TGCAGCGTTGCTCCCTCGGGGGCGGGGGAAAAACTGTTTTTT CSVAPSGAGEKLFF
TRBJ2-5 . 15 TRBV20-1 TRBD2 TGCAGTGCTAGAGCACCGGCGGGGGGCCAAGAGACCCAGTACTTC CSARAPAGGQETQYF
TRBJ2-2 . 15 TRBV4-2 . TGTGCCAGCAGCCAGCGGGACTTCCTAACCGGGGAGCTGTTTTTT CASSQRDFLTGELFF
TRBJ2-4 once 13 TRBV28 . TGTGCCAGCAGTTTTGGGGGGACAAACATTCAGTACTTC CASSFGGTNIQYF
TRBJ2-2 . 15 TRBV7-9 . TGTGCCAGCGCACTGCTGGTTGGCTACACCGGGGAGCTGTTTTTT CASALLVGYTGELFF
TRBJ1-1 . 14 TRBV7-9 . TGTGCCAGCAGCTTAGTCGGCAGCTACACTGAAGCTTTCTTT CASSLVGSYTEAFF
TRBJ2-5 . 18 TRBV12-3/TRBV12-4 TRBD2 TGTGCCAGCAGTTTGGGGACTAGCGGGAGAGGGTCGGAAGAGACCCAGTACTTC CASSLGTSGRGSEETQYF
TRBJ1-1 . 15 TRBV3-1 TRBD1 TGTGCCAGCAGCCAAGCTGACAGGGGTAGTACTGAAGCTTTCTTT CASSQADRGSTEAFF
TRBJ1-1 . 13 TRBV5-1 . TGCGCCAGCAGCTCGGACATATCGTTCTCGGCTTTCTTT CASSSDISFSAFF
TRBJ2-7 once 14 TRBV7-2 TRBD2 TGTGCCAGCAGCCCTAGCGGGGGGCAATACGAGCAGTACTTC CASSPSGGQYEQYF
TRBJ2-7 few 13 TRBV5-1 TRBD1 TGCGCCAGCAGGAGACAGGGTTATGACGAGCAGTACTTC CASRRQGYDEQYF
TRBJ1-2 few 15 TRBV2 TRBD1 TGTGCCAGCAGGGGTACAGGGGTGCTGCACTATGGCTACACCTTC CASRGTGVLHYGYTF
TRBJ2-5 . 15 TRBV12-3/TRBV12-4 . TGTGCCAGCAGTTCAACGGGCCTCCCCCAGGGGACCCAGTACTTC CASSSTGLPQGTQYF
TRBJ1-6 . 15 TRBV20-1 TRBD1 TGCAGTGCTAGAGCAAGTACAGGGGTAATTTCACCCCTCCACTTT CSARASTGVISPLHF
TRBJ2-1 . 17 TRBV9 TRBD2 TGTGCCAGCAGCGTAGTTGATAGCGGGGGTTTCTACAATGAGCAGTTCTTC CASSVVDSGGFYNEQFF
TRBJ1-4 few 12 TRBV6-5 . TGTGCCAGCAGCCGAGGGGGAGGAAAACTGTTTTTT CASSRGGGKLFF
TRBJ1-5 . 15 TRBV4-2 . TGTGCCAGCAGCCAAGATTACGCTAGCAATCAGCCCCAGCATTTT CASSQDYASNQPQHF
TRBJ2-1 . 16 TRBV11-2 TRBD2 TGTGCCAGCAGCTTAGGTCTAGCGGGGGGGCAGGAGGTGCAGTTCTTC CASSLGLAGGQEVQFF
TRBJ1-2 . 13 TRBV28 . TGTGCCGCAACCATAGAGAGGGACTATGGCTACACCTTC CAATIERDYGYTF